This T cell receptor (beta chain) stems from a study of T cells in Graves' hyperthyroidism and ophthalmopathy. General study points: The authors' 13 V-J model separated ophthalmopathy from stable hyperthyroidism. Expanded thyroid clonotypes (above 0.001) were mostly also found in blood.

From RNA transcripts, TCR beta CDR3 regions were amplified. The study used the HTBI primer set for a first-round RT-PCR of the TCR CDR3. TCRdb re-called the multiplex PCR reads through MiXCR, storing one row per CDR3 protein. The sample consists of some 570,000 distinct CDR3 sequences, 17% of them appearing once. Comment on this clonotype: Its antigen is not known.

J was trimmed by 9 bases and V by 4 bases; bases with no gene match: 8. The CDR3 totals 12 residues. Looked up from germline, CDR1 is DFQATT and CDR2 is SNEGSKA (reference sequence). It was uncontrolled infection, other autoimmune disease, pregnancy or lactation that excluded patients. This receptor was taken from a woman aged 18-29 years with Graves' ophthalmopathy. Specimen: blood. V is TRBV20-1 and J is TRBJ2-7; 8 bases are a match to TRBD2. The CDR3 DNA follows: TGCAGTGCTACTACTAGCGGACGAAGGCAGTACTTC. As protein: CSATTSGRRQYF.